The 14 T cell receptor beta chains reported below all come from one sample, sequenced in a study of T cells in Graves' hyperthyroidism and ophthalmopathy. There were TCR beta CDR3 regions amplified from RNA transcripts. HTBI primers drove first-round RT-PCR of the TCR CDR3. TCRdb reprocessed the multiplex PCR reads via MiXCR and lists one record per CDR3 protein. The sample carries a few hundred thousand distinct CDR3 sequences, more than 15% recorded once. The sample was blood. The source of these receptors is a woman aged 25 to 39 with Graves' hyperthyroidism.

At least ten counts were recorded for this clonotype. As DNA, the CDR3 is TGTGCCAGCAGCTTAGGACAGTCGGGCAATGAGCAGTTCTTC. Amino acids: CASSLGQSGNEQFF. V and J are TRBV7-9 and TRBJ2-1; D may be TRBD1 (5 bases). The V end lost 1 base, the J end lost 6 bases, and 10 bases lay between the germline ends. The CDR3 spans 14 residues. Germline V CDR1 and CDR2: SEHNR, FQNEAQ (reference sequence). The whole variable domain, filled in from reference TRBV7-9 and TRBJ2-1, reads DTGVSQNPRHKITKRGQNVTFRCDPISEHNRLYWYRQTLGQGPEFLTYFQNEAQLEKSRLLSDRFSAERPKGSFSTLEIQRTEQGDSAMYLCASSLGQSGNEQFFGPGTRLTVL.

This clonotype was detected many times. The chain couples TRBV10-3 to TRBJ1-1; 7 bases are shared with TRBD1. Germline V gives CDR1 ENHRY, CDR2 SYGVKD. The CDR3 sequence is 15 residues long. Unmatched junction bases numbered 8, after V lost 6 bases and J lost 1 base. In DNA form, the CDR3 reads TGTGCCATCAGCGAAGTCGGGACAGCGAACACTGAAGCTTTCTTT. Its translation is CAISEVGTANTEAFF.

This clonotype was detected many times. The J gene is TRBJ2-7, the V gene TRBV5-1, with 8 bases fitting TRBD1. Per the germline V gene, CDR1 is SGHRS and CDR2 is YFSETQ. Trimming removed 4 bases from V and 4 bases from J; junction bases left unmatched: 10. There are 15 residues in the CDR3. In nucleotides, the CDR3 is TGCGCCAGCAGCCTCACCGGACAGGGTTGGTACGAGCAGTACTTC. Encoded protein: CASSLTGQGWYEQYF.

This clonotype was found a few times. The V and J genes are TRBV5-1 and TRBJ1-1, with D possibly TRBD1 on 5 matching bases. CDR1 is SGHRS, CDR2 YFSETQ, per germline. The CDR3 spans 15 residues. Trimming took off 5 bases at V and 2 bases at J, with 16 bases between the two ends. DNA for the CDR3: TGCGCCAGCAGTACACAAAAGGGGAAAAACACTGAAGCTTTCTTT. Protein product: CASSTQKGKNTEAFF.

This clonotype was seen at least ten times. This chain joins TRBV6-1 and TRBJ2-7; the D gene is possibly TRBD1 (6 bases). The germline V gene encodes CDR1 MNHNS and CDR2 SASEGT. The CDR3 loop spans 13 amino acids. The V and J ends lost 7 bases and 0 bases respectively, with 10 bases between them. The CDR3 DNA follows: TGTGCCAGCACGAGGGACAACTCCTACGAGCAGTACTTC. Translating it yields CASTRDNSYEQYF.

This clonotype has only one observation. The chain uses TRBV11-2 and TRBJ2-1, with 8 nucleotides matching TRBD1. Germline V gene lookup returns CDR1 SGHAT and CDR2 FQNNGV. The CDR3 contains 16 residues. The trim removed 5 bases at V and 2 bases at J, leaving 8 bases unmatched. The CDR3 loop reads CASSLRDRGTYNEQFF. The CDR3 region has the DNA TGTGCCAGCAGCCTCCGAGACAGGGGTACCTACAATGAGCAGTTCTTC.

The genes are TRBV7-8 and TRBJ2-1; 7 bases are a match to TRBD1. V was pared by 3 bases and J by 2 bases, with 4 bases of the junction left unmatched. The germline V gene encodes CDR1 SGHVS and CDR2 FQNEAQ. The CDR3 has 15 amino acids. The CDR3 sequence: CASSFEGGTYNEQFF. The CDR3 DNA follows: TGTGCCAGCAGCTTCGAAGGGGGCACCTACAATGAGCAGTTCTTC.

A few counts support this clonotype. This chain joins TRBV7-9 and TRBJ2-1; TRBD2 matches 9 bases. The V and J ends lost 7 bases and 7 bases, in that order; junction bases with no gene match: 14. The CDR3 is made up of 16 amino acids. The germline V gene has CDR1 SEHNR and CDR2 FQNEAQ (reference sequence). In nucleotides, the CDR3 is TGTGCCAGCACAGGAATCGCGGGAGGGTTTATTAATGAGCAGTTCTTC. Protein product: CASTGIAGGFINEQFF.

The rearrangement links TRBV20-1 to TRBJ2-1, with D perhaps TRBD1 or TRBD2 (8 bases each). Germline CDR1 is DFQATT and CDR2 is SNEGSKA (reference sequence). Trimming took off 6 bases at V and 4 bases at J, with 16 bases between the two ends. CDR3 length: 14 amino acids. CDR3 residues: CSAPGGGRYNEQFF. In DNA form, the CDR3 reads TGCAGTGCGCCAGGGGGCGGGAGGTACAATGAGCAGTTCTTC.

The chain recombines TRBV7-9 with TRBJ1-6; the D gene is possibly TRBD1 (5 bases). V lost 3 bases and J lost 10, with 13 bases in between. Germline loops: CDR1 SEHNR, CDR2 FQNEAQ (reference sequence). This CDR3 comprises 14 residues. CDR3 nucleotide sequence: TGTGCCAGCAGCTTGGGGACCACGGCATCACCCCTCCACTTT. As protein: CASSLGTTASPLHF. The variable domain in full, with the rest retrieved from reference TRBV7-9 and TRBJ1-6, is DTGVSQNPRHKITKRGQNVTFRCDPISEHNRLYWYRQTLGQGPEFLTYFQNEAQLEKSRLLSDRFSAERPKGSFSTLEIQRTEQGDSAMYLCASSLGTTASPLHFGNGTRLTVT.

The gene calls are TRBV7-2 and TRBJ1-2; D perhaps matches TRBD1 (6 bases). The CDR3 length is 14 residues. Germline CDR1 is SGHTA and CDR2 is FQGNSA. Trimming removed 5 bases from V and 4 bases from J, with 14 bases in between. CDR3 DNA sequence: TGTGCCAGCAGCCGTGACAGGTCTGGCTATGGCTACACCTTC. It codes for CASSRDRSGYGYTF.

This clonotype was detected many times. The V call is TRBV20-1, the J call TRBJ2-1; a weak D match, TRBD1 (6 bases). The length of the CDR3 is 15 residues. The V and J ends lost 5 bases and 3 bases respectively, with 17 bases between them. CDR1 and CDR2 from the germline V gene are DFQATT and SNEGSKA (reference sequence). For the CDR3, the DNA is TGCAGTGCTGCAAGTTATAGGACAGTCTACAATGAGCAGTTCTTC. As protein: CSAASYRTVYNEQFF.

In its sample, this clonotype was seen a few times. The genes are TRBV24-1 and TRBJ1-4; D is possibly TRBD1 (6 bases). V was cut by 6 bases and J by 8 bases, with 21 bases left in between. Per the germline V gene, CDR1 is KGHDR and CDR2 is SFDVKD. CDR3 length: 16 residues. As DNA, the CDR3 is TGTGCCACCAGTTCAACGGCTGGGGGCTTAGGAGAAAAACTGTTTTTT. This translates into CATSSTAGGLGEKLFF.

This chain connects TRBV20-1 to TRBJ1-6; 7 bases align to TRBD1. The length of the CDR3 is 14 residues. V shed 3 bases, J shed 9 bases, and the junction held 8 bases outside the gene matches. CDR1 is DFQATT, CDR2 SNEGSKA, per germline (reference sequence). Written as DNA, the CDR3 is TGCAGTGCTAGTCCCCCCGGGACAGCTTCACCCCTCCACTTT. Protein: CSASPPGTASPLHF.